This T cell receptor (beta chain) was captured by sequencing in a study of OX40 agonist ivuxolimab in advanced cancers. CDR3 length: 16 residues. Germline V gene lookup returns CDR1 SGHRS and CDR2 YFSETQ. With 3 bases clipped from V and 7 bases from J, the junction kept 11 bases outside the gene matches. Remarks on this clone: The antigen is not known.

TCRdb's table, derived via immunoSEQ multiplex PCR, lists solely in-frame clones and lacks some. This table has roughly 23,000 clones, 70% to 90% appearing once. Study-level points and caveats: Dosing at 0.1 to 3.0 mg/kg was accompanied by clonal expansion of CD4+ and CD8+ blood T cells by week 6.

Collection of blood occurred at baseline, at cycle 4 day 1, and at cycle 7 day 1. The material sequenced was CD4+ or CD8+ T cells sorted from blood, taken in a trial of the OX40 agonist ivuxolimab. This chain uses TRBV5-1 with TRBJ2-2, with 8 nucleotides matching TRBD1. The receptor was derived from an adult with an advanced solid tumor such as melanoma, head and neck, liver or kidney cancer. The CDR3 coding sequence is TGCGCCAGCAGCTACGTGAACACAGGGGGTGGCGGGGAGCTGTTTTTT. Encoded protein: CASSYVNTGGGGELFF.